These 30 T cell receptor beta chains originate from one sample sequenced in a study of shared clonotypes between healthy human individuals. The assay was immunoSEQ multiplex PCR, and TCRdb's table has in-frame clones only and misses some. The repertoire holds roughly 2 million clones, with about 95% as singletons. Only CD45RO-negative cells positively selected for CCR7 counted as naive CD8 cells, so terminally differentiated effector memory CD45RA+ cells were excluded. The specimen was naive CD8+ T cells sorted from blood. The receptor set was obtained from a young man in good health.

The V and J genes are TRBV27 and TRBJ2-1, with 10 bases aligning to TRBD2. In germline, CDR1 is MNHEY, CDR2 SMNVEV (reference sequence). The CDR3 consists of 15 residues. Trimming took 3 bases from V and 4 from J; bases not matched to a gene: 3. CDR3 in DNA: TGTGCCAGCAGTTTTAGCGGGGGGTTATACAATGAGCAGTTCTTC. Protein sequence: CASSFSGGLYNEQFF.

The chain recombines TRBV5-1 with TRBJ2-1; D perhaps matches TRBD2 (6 bases). The V end lost 1 base, the J end lost 6 bases, and 17 bases lay between the germline ends. Germline V gene lookup returns CDR1 SGHRS and CDR2 YFSETQ. The CDR3 is 16 amino acids. Written as DNA, the CDR3 is TGCGCCAGCAGCTTGCTCCCGGGAGAAGCCGGCAATGAGCAGTTCTTC. Its protein product is CASSLLPGEAGNEQFF.

This clone appeared a few times. A single base separates this from a much larger clone, so it may be a read error. Different DNA sequences within this sample yield the same CDR3. The CDR3 DNA reads as TGTGCCAGCAGCTTAGGGACAGATACGCAGTATTTT. Protein: CASSLGTDTQYF. The chain carries TRBV7-2 and TRBJ2-3; the D is unclear. Germline V lookup: CDR1 SGHTA, CDR2 FQGNSA. V gave up 1 base and J gave up 3 bases, with 2 bases separating them. This CDR3 comprises 12 residues.

This clone was found once. This chain uses TRBV27 with TRBJ2-2; TRBD1 aligns across 11 bases. The CDR3 is made up of 16 amino acids. CDR1 is MNHEY and CDR2 is SMNVEV in the germline V gene (reference sequence). The J segment lost 8 bases and the V segment lost 5 bases, leaving 10 bases of the junction unmatched. CDR3 amino acids: CASSLLGQGAPGELFF. CDR3 coding DNA: TGTGCCAGCAGTCTACTAGGACAGGGGGCGCCGGGGGAGCTGTTTTTT.

The CDR3 protein is CASSLTSGVSSYNEQFF. The CDR3 DNA is TGTGCCAGCAGCTTAACTAGCGGGGTCAGCTCCTACAATGAGCAGTTCTTC. This sequence joins TRBV7-2 and TRBJ2-1; 10 bases align to TRBD2. Germline V gene sequence: CDR1 SGHTA, CDR2 FQGNSA. The CDR3 has 17 residues. V dropped 2 bases and J dropped 0; count of bases not matched to a gene: 4.

This clone was seen just once. The rearrangement joins TRBV11-2 to TRBJ2-7; tentatively, D is TRBD1 or TRBD2 (5 bases each). Germline CDR1 is SGHAT and CDR2 is FQNNGV. Trimming cost V 1 base and J 7 bases, with 8 bases left between them. This CDR3 spans 12 amino acids. This CDR3 reads CASSLGGWEQYF. The CDR3, as DNA: TGTGCCAGCAGCTTAGGGGGGTGGGAGCAGTACTTC.

In this sample, this clone turned up a few times. The gene calls are TRBV6-4 and TRBJ2-2; no clear D gene. The CDR3 is 12 amino acids. V gave up 2 bases and J gave up 6 bases, with 4 bases separating them. Germline CDR1 and CDR2: MRHNA and SNTAGT. DNA for the CDR3: TGTGCCAGCAGTGACGGGTCCGGGGAGCTGTTTTTT. Its protein product is CASSDGSGELFF.

This chain uses TRBV5-1 with TRBJ2-7, with 10 bases identical to TRBD2. The CDR3 extends over 15 amino acids. The trim removed 3 bases at V and 5 bases at J, leaving 8 bases unmatched. Germline CDR1 and CDR2: SGHRS and YFSETQ. CDR3 residues: CASSSAGGPINEQYF. Here the CDR3 DNA reads TGCGCCAGCAGCTCAGCGGGGGGGCCGATAAACGAGCAGTACTTC.

This chain links TRBV7-9 with TRBJ2-7; no definite D call. Trimming left V 2 bases short and J 4 bases short, with 6 bases between. This CDR3 comprises 12 residues. The germline V gene has CDR1 SEHNR and CDR2 FQNEAQ (reference sequence). For the CDR3, the DNA is TGTGCCAGCAGCTTACAGGCTTACGAGCAGTACTTC. Encoded protein: CASSLQAYEQYF.

Of note for this clone: This CDR3 is also generated by other DNA sequences in the sample. The chain links TRBV6-1 to TRBJ2-7; perhaps TRBD2 as D (7 bases). CDR1 MNHNS and CDR2 SASEGT come from the germline V gene. Trimming took 0 bases from V and 3 from J, leaving 9 bases between them. CDR3 length: 14 amino acids. CDR3 sequence reads: CASSEARGGYEQYF. Here the CDR3 DNA reads TGTGCCAGCAGTGAAGCGAGGGGGGGCTACGAGCAGTACTTC.

The chain is built from TRBV7-9 and TRBJ2-7; TRBD1 matches 8 bases. CDR3 length equals 15 residues. Germline V gives CDR1 SEHNR, CDR2 FQNEAQ (reference sequence). The ends lost 2 bases at V and 4 bases at J; junction bases unmatched: 7. CDR3 loop: CASSLSNRGIYEQYF. CDR3 in DNA: TGTGCCAGCAGCTTATCAAACAGGGGGATTTACGAGCAGTACTTC.

The genes are TRBV27 and TRBJ2-7; 9 nucleotides line up with TRBD2. J was trimmed by 3 bases and V by 5 bases; bases with no gene match: 8. The CDR3 is 15 amino acids. Per the germline V gene, CDR1 is MNHEY and CDR2 is SMNVEV (reference sequence). CDR3 coding DNA: TGTGCCAGCAGTCCTATAGCGGGAGCGAACTACGAGCAGTACTTC. Translated: CASSPIAGANYEQYF.

The V call is TRBV5-1, the J call TRBJ2-7; the D gene is possibly TRBD2 (5 bases). The ends were cut back, 1 base at V and 6 bases at J, with 11 bases in the middle. The CDR3 covers 13 residues. Per the germline V gene, CDR1 is SGHRS and CDR2 is YFSETQ. The CDR3 nucleotides read TGCGCCAGCAGCTTGCGGTTGGGGAGCGAGCAGTACTTC. It encodes CASSLRLGSEQYF. The variable domain in full, completed from reference TRBV5-1 and TRBJ2-7, reads KAGVTQTPRYLIKTRGQQVTLSCSPISGHRSVSWYQQTPGQGLQFLFEYFSETQRNKGNFPGRFSGRQFSNSRSEMNVSTLELGDSALYLCASSLRLGSEQYFGPGTRLTVT.

This clone was seen only once. This rearrangement joins TRBV4-3 to TRBJ2-5; a weak D match, TRBD1 (6 bases). Trimming shortened V by 0 bases and J by 2 bases, and 13 bases separated the two germline ends. CDR3 length equals 16 residues. Germline V gene data show CDR1 as LGHNA and CDR2 as YSLEER. The CDR3 DNA reads as TGCGCCAGCAGCCAAGATCTCGCACAGGGACAAGAGACCCAGTACTTC. Its protein product is CASSQDLAQGQETQYF.

In the case of this clone: The same CDR3 can be traced to other DNA sequences in this sample. The chain combines TRBV5-1 with TRBJ2-7, with a tentative D call TRBD2 (6 bases). The CDR3 totals 14 residues. From germline, CDR1 is SGHRS and CDR2 YFSETQ. V lost 5 bases to trimming and J lost 0 bases, with 12 bases between them. DNA for the CDR3: TGCGCCAGCAGGGACACCGGGAGCTCCTACGAGCAGTACTTC. Translating gives CASRDTGSSYEQYF.

This sequence joins TRBV28 and TRBJ1-4; a possible D gene is TRBD1 (5 bases). Germline V CDR1 and CDR2: MDHEN, SYDVKM. CDR3 length: 14 amino acids. V lost 8 bases and J lost 7, with 17 bases in between. As DNA, the CDR3 is TGTGCCAGCCGGCCAACGCAGGGTGCTGAAAAACTGTTTTTT. Protein sequence: CASRPTQGAEKLFF.

CDR3 in amino acids: CASGESRSYNEQFF. The CDR3 DNA is TGCGCCAGCGGGGAAAGTCGGTCCTACAATGAGCAGTTCTTC. This rearrangement joins TRBV10-1 to TRBJ2-1; D unclear. CDR1 is WNHNN and CDR2 is SYGVQD in the germline V gene (reference sequence). V lost 8 bases and J lost 1, with 12 bases in between. The CDR3 is made up of 14 amino acids.

This clone was seen more than once but under ten times. The V and J genes are TRBV27 and TRBJ2-7; D is unresolved. The length of the CDR3 is 16 residues. CDR1 is MNHEY, CDR2 SMNVEV, per germline (reference sequence). V dropped 5 bases and J dropped 1 base, with 18 bases sitting between them. The CDR3 nucleotides are TGTGCCAGCAGTCCCTCCCATGGGGTGACATCCTACGAGCAGTACTTC. It is translated as CASSPSHGVTSYEQYF.

This chain joins TRBV5-6 and TRBJ2-4; 7 bases are a match to TRBD1. Per germline, CDR1 SGHDT and CDR2 YYEEEE. CDR3 length equals 16 residues. The J segment lost 7 bases and the V segment lost 0 bases, leaving 10 bases of the junction unmatched. CDR3 region: CASSLALPDRLNIQYF. The CDR3 coding sequence is TGTGCCAGCAGCTTGGCTCTACCGGACAGGTTGAACATTCAGTACTTC. Full variable domain (missing parts from reference TRBV5-6 and TRBJ2-4): DAGVTQSPTHLIKTRGQQVTLRCSPKSGHDTVSWYQQALGQGPQFIFQYYEEEERQRGNFPDRFSGHQFPNYSSELNVNALLLGDSALYLCASSLALPDRLNIQYFGAGTRLSVL.

This clone was counted a single time. The chain recombines TRBV12-5 with TRBJ1-1, with D hard to call. The CDR3 extends over 12 amino acids. CDR1 is LGHNT, CDR2 FRNRAP, per germline. V gave up 7 bases and J gave up 12 bases, with 18 bases separating them. For the CDR3, the DNA is TGTGCTAGTGTATTCCCGGCACGGTGTACTTTCTTT. It encodes CASVFPARCTFF.

The gene calls are TRBV13 and TRBJ1-3; a weak D match, TRBD1 (6 bases). Germline V lookup: CDR1 PRHDT, CDR2 FYEKMQ (reference sequence). V lost 4 bases and J lost 2, with 12 bases in between. This CDR3 comprises 15 residues. This CDR3 is CASSWGHGPGNTIYF. As DNA, the CDR3 is TGTGCCAGCAGCTGGGGACATGGACCTGGAAACACCATATATTTT.

The CDR3 DNA reads TGTGCCTGGAGTGACCCAGGGGGCGCAGGTGAAAAACTGTTTTTT. It yields the protein CAWSDPGGAGEKLFF. The chain uses TRBV30 and TRBJ1-4, with 8 bases lining up with TRBD1. The ends lost 1 base at V and 7 bases at J; junction bases unmatched: 8. The CDR3 runs 15 residues. Germline V CDR1 and CDR2: GTSNPN, SVGIG (reference sequence).

CDR3 in amino acids: CASSLGAGERAEAFF. Written as DNA, the CDR3 is TGCGCCAGCAGCTTGGGCGCGGGCGAGAGGGCTGAAGCTTTCTTT. V is TRBV5-1 and J is TRBJ1-1; no definite D call. The CDR3 spans 15 residues. The V end was cut by 0 bases, the J end by 6 bases, with 15 bases between. Germline V lookup: CDR1 SGHRS, CDR2 YFSETQ.

The chain has TRBV19 and TRBJ2-7; perhaps TRBD2 as D (6 bases). Germline CDR1 is LNHDA and CDR2 is SQIVND (reference sequence). The CDR3 is made up of 16 amino acids. V was shortened by 5 bases and J by 4 bases, with 21 bases between the two germline ends. CDR3 in amino acids: CASSVTVTGLLYEQYF. CDR3 DNA: TGTGCCAGTAGTGTTACAGTAACGGGACTTCTTTACGAGCAGTACTTC.

The chain employs TRBV7-9 and TRBJ2-3, with 7 nucleotides matching TRBD2. The germline V gene encodes CDR1 SEHNR and CDR2 FQNEAQ (reference sequence). The CDR3 has 16 residues. The J segment lost 2 bases and the V segment lost 5 bases, leaving 10 bases of the junction unmatched. The CDR3: CASSPIAGLTTDTQYF. As DNA, the CDR3 is TGTGCCAGCAGCCCGATAGCGGGCCTCACCACAGATACGCAGTATTTT.

The chain recombines TRBV30 with TRBJ1-1, with TRBD1 matching 7 bases. The V gene's germline CDR1 is GTSNPN and CDR2 SVGIG (reference sequence). This CDR3 has 15 residues. J lost 4 bases, V lost 5 bases, and 13 bases had no gene match. CDR3 amino acids: CAWSQGVGRFTEAFF. Here the CDR3 DNA reads TGTGCCTGGTCTCAGGGGGTTGGACGGTTCACTGAAGCTTTCTTT. Full variable domain (outside the CDR3, taken from reference TRBV30 and TRBJ1-1): SQTIHQWPATLVQPVGSPLSLECTVEGTSNPNLYWYRQAAGRGLQLLFYSVGIGQISSEVPQNLSASRPQDRQFILSSKKLLLSDSGFYLCAWSQGVGRFTEAFFGQGTRLTVV.

The chain has TRBV11-2 and TRBJ2-2, with D perhaps matching TRBD2 (6 bases). V was trimmed by 5 bases and J by 3 bases, leaving 16 bases between them. The CDR3 sequence is 16 residues long. The germline V gene encodes CDR1 SGHAT and CDR2 FQNNGV. The CDR3 region is CASSTHPGTYTGELFF. Here the CDR3 DNA reads TGTGCCAGCAGCACTCATCCCGGGACTTACACCGGGGAGCTGTTTTTT.

Points on this clone: This sample includes further DNA sequences coding for the same CDR3. This chain joins TRBV30 and TRBJ1-1, with D hard to call. Germline lookup yields CDR1 GTSNPN and CDR2 SVGIG (reference sequence). V lost 1 base and J 0 bases, leaving 3 bases between the germline ends. CDR3 size: 12 residues. The chain's CDR3 is CAWSGLNTEAFF. The CDR3 DNA is TGTGCCTGGAGTGGGTTGAACACTGAAGCTTTCTTT.

The genes are TRBV4-1 and TRBJ1-1; possible D gene TRBD1, 5 bases. The CDR3 loop spans 15 amino acids. Trimming shortened V by 1 base and J by 4 bases, and 13 bases separated the two germline ends. Germline-derived CDR1 and CDR2 are MGHRA and YSYEKL. The CDR3: CASSQVPGTSTEAFF. In DNA form, the CDR3 reads TGCGCCAGCAGCCAAGTCCCTGGGACCTCCACTGAAGCTTTCTTT.

The V and J genes are TRBV19 and TRBJ2-7; 8 nucleotides line up with TRBD1. The CDR3 spans 12 residues. V trimming: 9 bases; J trimming: 6 bases; junction bases outside the gene matches: 7. Germline V gives CDR1 LNHDA, CDR2 SQIVND (reference sequence). CDR3 protein: CASGTGPGEQYF. The DNA of the CDR3 is TGTGCCAGCGGGACAGGCCCAGGCGAGCAGTACTTC.